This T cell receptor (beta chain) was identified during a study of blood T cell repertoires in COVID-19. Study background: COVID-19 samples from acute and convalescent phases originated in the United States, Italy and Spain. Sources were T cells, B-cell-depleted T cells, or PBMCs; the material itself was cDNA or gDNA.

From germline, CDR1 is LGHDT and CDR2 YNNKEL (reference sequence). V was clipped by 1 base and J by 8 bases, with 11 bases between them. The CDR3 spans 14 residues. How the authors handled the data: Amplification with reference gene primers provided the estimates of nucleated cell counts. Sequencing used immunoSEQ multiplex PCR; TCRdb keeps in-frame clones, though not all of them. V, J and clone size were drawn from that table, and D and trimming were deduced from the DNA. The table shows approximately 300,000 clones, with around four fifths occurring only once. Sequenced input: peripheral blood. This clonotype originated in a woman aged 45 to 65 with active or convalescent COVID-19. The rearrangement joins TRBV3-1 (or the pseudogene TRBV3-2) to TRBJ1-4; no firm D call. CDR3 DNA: TGTGCCAGCAGCCAAGGACCCCCGGGGGAAAAACTGTTTTTT. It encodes CASSQGPPGEKLFF.